These 3 T cell receptor beta chains share one sample of origin, sequenced in a study of a mutant IDH1 vaccine in newly diagnosed glioma. Sequencing used immunoSEQ multiplex PCR; TCRdb keeps in-frame clones, though not all of them. The sample holds over 75,000 clones, 80% seen once. Described time point: baseline, week 1 (first vaccination visit). Treatment reported: pre-vaccination baseline after standard-of-care therapy. The specimen was PBMCs, collected from a glioma patient treated with radiotherapy, temozolomide or both. These receptors were taken from a man aged 35-49 years with glioma.

J is TRBJ2-1 and V is TRBV11-2; tentative D call: TRBD2 (5 bases). V shed 0 bases and J shed 8 bases, with 8 bases lying between them. Looked up from germline, CDR1 is SGHAT and CDR2 is FQNNGV. The CDR3 runs 13 residues. CDR3: CASSLDARDEQFF. As DNA, the CDR3 is TGTGCCAGCAGCTTAGACGCGCGGGATGAGCAGTTCTTC.

This chain links TRBV9 with TRBJ1-1, with no clear D. Germline values: CDR1 SGDLS, CDR2 YYNGEE. Trimming shortened V by 0 bases and J by 0 bases, and 9 bases separated the two germline ends. CDR3 size: 15 residues. The CDR3 loop reads CASSVATGVNTEAFF. The CDR3 DNA is TGTGCCAGCAGCGTAGCTACCGGCGTGAACACTGAAGCTTTCTTT. The full variable domain, its missing parts supplied by reference TRBV9 and TRBJ1-1, is DSGVTQTPKHLITATGQRVTLRCSPRSGDLSVYWYQQSLDQGLQFLIQYYNGEERAKGNILERFSAQQFPDLHSELNLSSLELGDSALYFCASSVATGVNTEAFFGQGTRLTVV.

This chain connects TRBV6-1 to TRBJ1-3; maybe TRBD1 (6 bases). CDR1 is MNHNS and CDR2 is SASEGT in the germline V gene. The CDR3 loop spans 15 amino acids. Trimming pared 7 bases from V and 0 bases from J, leaving 13 bases between. CDR3 DNA sequence: TGTGCCAGCATCCGGAGGGGGGGCTCTGGAAACACCATATATTTT. It specifies CASIRRGGSGNTIYF.